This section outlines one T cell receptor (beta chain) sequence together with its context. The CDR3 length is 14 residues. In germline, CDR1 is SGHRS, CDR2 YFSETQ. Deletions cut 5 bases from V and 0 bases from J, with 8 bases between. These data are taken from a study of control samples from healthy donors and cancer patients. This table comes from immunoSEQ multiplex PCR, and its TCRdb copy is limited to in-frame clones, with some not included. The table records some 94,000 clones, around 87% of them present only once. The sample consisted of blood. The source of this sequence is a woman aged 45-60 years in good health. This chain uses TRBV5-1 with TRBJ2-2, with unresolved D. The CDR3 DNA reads TGCGCCAGCAGATCTGACCCGAACACCGGGGAGCTGTTTTTT. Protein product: CASRSDPNTGELFF. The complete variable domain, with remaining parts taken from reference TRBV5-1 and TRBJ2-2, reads KAGVTQTPRYLIKTRGQQVTLSCSPISGHRSVSWYQQTPGQGLQFLFEYFSETQRNKGNFPGRFSGRQFSNSRSEMNVSTLELGDSALYLCASRSDPNTGELFFGEGSRLTVL.